The 25 T cell receptor beta chains in this list originate from one sample, sequenced in a study of blood T cell repertoires in COVID-19. Data came from immunoSEQ multiplex PCR; TCRdb stores just in-frame clones and leaves some out. The sample lists around 78,000 clones, more than 80% occurring once. Sequencing was performed on peripheral blood. These receptors were obtained from a man in his forties or fifties with active or convalescent COVID-19.

This clone was observed once. The chain uses TRBV2 and TRBJ1-2; D gene unclear. Trimming removed 5 bases from V and 3 bases from J, with 13 bases in between. Germline CDR1 and CDR2: SNHLY and FYNNEI. This CDR3 region has 14 residues. The CDR3 DNA is TGTGCCAGCAGTTCCCTGGGCGAAGACTATGGCTACACCTTC. Translating it yields CASSSLGEDYGYTF.

V gene TRBV10-1 combines with J gene TRBJ2-1; 8 bases match TRBD2. Germline V CDR1 and CDR2: WNHNN, SYGVQD (reference sequence). The CDR3 contains 15 residues. The ends lost 5 bases at V and 2 bases at J; junction bases unmatched: 5. The CDR3 spells CASSSSGRPYNEQFF. The CDR3 bases are TGCGCCAGCAGTTCAAGCGGGAGACCCTACAATGAGCAGTTCTTC.

CDR3 loop: CASGGTGGSGNTIYF. The CDR3 DNA is TGTGCTAGTGGGGGGACAGGGGGCTCTGGAAACACCATATATTTT. The V gene is TRBV12-5, the J gene TRBJ1-3, with 11 bases matching TRBD1. From germline, CDR1 is LGHNT and CDR2 FRNRAP. V shed 6 bases, J shed 0 bases, and the junction held 1 base outside the gene matches. The CDR3 length is 15 residues.

The rearrangement uses TRBV10-3 and TRBJ2-3; a possible D gene is TRBD2 (6 bases). There are 14 residues in the CDR3. The V and J ends lost 10 bases and 4 bases respectively, with 18 bases between them. Germline lookup yields CDR1 ENHRY and CDR2 SYGVKD. This CDR3 reads CATGTPEVADTQYF. For the CDR3, the DNA is TGTGCCACCGGGACTCCCGAGGTCGCAGATACGCAGTATTTT.

The rearrangement links TRBV24-1 to TRBJ1-4, with 10 bases matching TRBD1. Germline values: CDR1 KGHDR, CDR2 SFDVKD. The CDR3 has 15 amino acids. Unmatched junction bases numbered 4, after V lost 4 bases and J lost 6 bases. This CDR3 is CATSEGTGVYEKLFF. The CDR3 region has the DNA TGTGCCACCAGTGAGGGGACAGGGGTGTATGAAAAACTGTTTTTT.

V is TRBV18 and J is TRBJ1-1; 7 bases line up with TRBD1. With V trimmed by 3 bases and J by 0 bases, 4 bases remained unmatched. Germline values: CDR1 KGHSH, CDR2 LQKENI. The CDR3 loop spans 15 amino acids. CDR3 coding DNA: TGTGCCAGCTCACCGCGACAGGGCATGAACACTGAAGCTTTCTTT. Translated: CASSPRQGMNTEAFF.

This clone was found a few times. The gene calls are TRBV28 and TRBJ2-3, with D possibly matching TRBD1 (5 bases). From germline, CDR1 is MDHEN and CDR2 SYDVKM. CDR3 length equals 10 residues. Trimming left V 10 bases short and J 5 bases short, with 7 bases between. CDR3 sequence reads: CATRGDTQYF. The CDR3 DNA reads TGTGCCACAAGGGGAGATACGCAGTATTTT.

The chain uses TRBV28 and TRBJ1-1, with 7 bases matching TRBD1. This CDR3 comprises 16 residues. V lost 6 bases and J lost 3; bases outside the gene matches: 13. Looked up from germline, CDR1 is MDHEN and CDR2 is SYDVKM. Written as DNA, the CDR3 is TGTGCCAGCAGACGCCCTCTACAGGGGATCCACACTGAAGCTTTCTTT. It is translated as CASRRPLQGIHTEAFF.

This sequence joins TRBV5-1 and TRBJ2-5; a possible D gene is TRBD1 (6 bases). The CDR3 length is 14 residues. V was trimmed by 3 bases and J by 2 bases, leaving 11 bases between them. Germline V CDR1 and CDR2: SGHRS, YFSETQ. CDR3 sequence: CASSYSDRQETQYF. DNA for the CDR3: TGCGCCAGCAGCTACTCGGACAGACAAGAGACCCAGTACTTC.

The CDR3 sequence is CASSQDLGTEAFF. CDR3 DNA: TGTGCCAGCAGCCAAGATCTAGGCACTGAAGCTTTCTTT. The chain combines TRBV3-1 (or the pseudogene TRBV3-2) with TRBJ1-1; D ambiguous. The germline V gene has CDR1 LGHDT and CDR2 YNNKEL (reference sequence). V was cut by 0 bases and J by 4 bases, with 6 bases left in between. The CDR3 covers 13 residues.

The CDR3 region has the DNA TGCAGCGCGGGACAGTTAAATCAGCCCCAGCATTTT. Its protein product is CSAGQLNQPQHF. The rearrangement joins TRBV29-1 to TRBJ1-5; 7 nucleotides agree with TRBD1. This CDR3 contains 12 residues. Unmatched junction bases numbered 4, after V lost 7 bases and J lost 4 bases. Germline loops: CDR1 SQVTM, CDR2 ANQGSEA.

The chain combines TRBV4-1 with TRBJ1-3; no reliable D call. V was pared by 1 base and J by 2 bases, with 3 bases between. The CDR3 sequence is 13 residues long. Germline CDR1 is MGHRA and CDR2 is YSYEKL. Here the CDR3 DNA reads TGCGCCAGCAGCCAAGGGCCTGGAAACACCATATATTTT. The encoded protein is CASSQGPGNTIYF.

The chain carries TRBV7-2 and TRBJ2-7; 7 bases align to TRBD2. This CDR3 is 17 amino acids long. V lost 4 bases, J lost 2 bases, and 14 bases stayed unmatched. Per germline, CDR1 SGHTA and CDR2 FQGNSA. As DNA, the CDR3 is TGTGCCAGCAGCTCCGTCACCGGGGGGAGTAAAACCTACGAGCAGTACTTC. Its protein is CASSSVTGGSKTYEQYF. Using reference TRBV7-2 and TRBJ2-7 for the parts outside the CDR3, the full variable domain is GAGVSQSPSNKVTEKGKDVELRCDPISGHTALYWYRQSLGQGLEFLIYFQGNSAPDKSGLPSDRFSAERTGGSVSTLTIQRTQQEDSAVYLCASSSVTGGSKTYEQYFGPGTRLTVT.

The chain has TRBV5-5 and TRBJ1-5, with TRBD1 identical over 7 bases. Germline values: CDR1 SGHKS, CDR2 YYEKEE (reference sequence). This CDR3 region has 15 residues. Germline trimming cut 4 bases from V and 7 bases from J; bases unmatched to any gene: 11. CDR3 in amino acids: CASSPRGQQAQPQHF. The CDR3 nucleotides read TGTGCCAGCAGCCCACGGGGACAGCAAGCCCAGCCCCAGCATTTT.

The chain links TRBV3-1 (or the pseudogene TRBV3-2) to TRBJ1-5; D not certain. This CDR3 spans 13 amino acids. Germline CDR1 is LGHDT and CDR2 is YNNKEL (reference sequence). Trimming took off 1 base at V and 7 bases at J, with 8 bases between the two ends. CDR3 DNA sequence: TGTGCCAGCAGCCAAGGGTCAAGCCAGCCCCAGCATTTT. This translates into CASSQGSSQPQHF.

The rearrangement uses TRBV29-1 and TRBJ1-2; D call uncertain. V lost 0 bases and J 1 base, leaving 12 bases between the germline ends. The germline gives CDR1 SQVTM, CDR2 ANQGSEA. This CDR3 region has 15 residues. This chain's CDR3 is CSVEETYLINYGYTF. The CDR3 DNA follows: TGCAGCGTTGAAGAAACCTACCTGATTAACTATGGCTACACCTTC.

The chain combines TRBV5-1 with TRBJ2-3; TRBD1 aligns across 7 bases. The germline CDR1 and CDR2 sequences are SGHRS and YFSETQ. The J segment lost 2 bases and the V segment lost 1 base, leaving 10 bases of the junction unmatched. This CDR3 region has 17 residues. The CDR3 region is CASSLRPTGADTDTQYF. As DNA, the CDR3 is TGCGCCAGCAGCTTGCGACCAACAGGGGCCGACACAGATACGCAGTATTTT.

V is TRBV24-1 and J is TRBJ2-5; the match to TRBD1 covers 9 bases. Germline V gene sequence: CDR1 KGHDR, CDR2 SFDVKD. V was clipped by 4 bases and J by 4 bases; unmatched bases: 9. The CDR3 consists of 16 residues. CDR3 in DNA: TGTGCCACCAGTGACACCCTACAGGGGGCTGGAGAGACCCAGTACTTC. Translating gives CATSDTLQGAGETQYF.

This clone was detected a few times. The chain is built from TRBV11-3 and TRBJ2-5; D is possibly TRBD1 (7 bases). The CDR3 is made up of 16 amino acids. V lost 4 bases to trimming and J lost 4 bases, with 19 bases between them. CDR1 is SGHNT and CDR2 is YENEEA in the germline V gene. CDR3 sequence: CASSSRTAGGGETQYF. The CDR3 DNA reads TGTGCCAGCAGCTCTAGGACGGCAGGGGGAGGAGAGACCCAGTACTTC.

V is TRBV6-6 and J is TRBJ1-4; D remains ambiguous. The CDR3 loop spans 12 amino acids. The V end lost 8 bases, the J end lost 0 bases, and 4 bases lay between the germline ends. Germline lookup yields CDR1 MNHNY and CDR2 SVGAGI (reference sequence). The CDR3 loop reads CASQATNEKLFF. In DNA form, the CDR3 reads TGTGCCAGCCAGGCAACTAATGAAAAACTGTTTTTT.

CDR3 nucleotides: TGTGCTAGTGGTCCACCCCGTACGGGGGAGTCCACAGATACGCAGTATTTT. It is translated as CASGPPRTGESTDTQYF. This rearrangement joins TRBV12-5 to TRBJ2-3; tentative D call: TRBD2 (6 bases). V lost 5 bases to trimming and J lost 2 bases, with 20 bases between them. CDR3 length: 17 amino acids. Germline values: CDR1 LGHNT, CDR2 FRNRAP.

The chain has TRBV19 and TRBJ2-2, with 10 bases aligning to TRBD2. J lost 5 bases, V lost 5 bases, and 5 bases had no gene match. The CDR3 runs to 15 residues. The germline gives CDR1 LNHDA, CDR2 SQIVND (reference sequence). The CDR3 coding sequence is TGTGCCAGTAGTCTAGCGGGAGATTATACCGGGGAGCTGTTTTTT. Residues: CASSLAGDYTGELFF.

This clone was picked up a small number of times. The V gene is TRBV6-6, the J gene TRBJ2-7; D is possibly TRBD1 (6 bases). V dropped 6 bases and J dropped 5 bases, with 14 bases sitting between them. The V gene's germline CDR1 is MNHNY and CDR2 SVGAGI (reference sequence). There are 13 residues in the CDR3. The CDR3 DNA reads TGTGCCAGCAGCCTAACAGGGACCCACGAGCAGTACTTC. As protein: CASSLTGTHEQYF.

CDR3 in amino acids: CAWSVDIRTSGGRYQETQYF. DNA of the CDR3: TGTGCCTGGAGTGTTGATATTAGGACTAGCGGGGGTCGGTACCAAGAGACCCAGTACTTC. This chain joins TRBV30 and TRBJ2-5; 13 bases align to TRBD2. Germline CDR1 GTSNPN, CDR2 SVGIG (reference sequence). The CDR3 totals 20 residues. V lost 0 bases and J lost 0; bases outside the gene matches: 13.

The chain joins TRBV6-1 to TRBJ1-1, with a tentative D call TRBD1 (6 bases). V lost 3 bases to trimming and J lost 3 bases, with 14 bases between them. CDR3 length: 15 amino acids. Germline V gives CDR1 MNHNS, CDR2 SASEGT. The CDR3 DNA reads as TGTGCCAGCAGTGACCGTGGACAGATTCACACTGAAGCTTTCTTT. This gives the protein CASSDRGQIHTEAFF.